This T cell receptor beta chain is from a study of blood T cell repertoires in COVID-19. The germline CDR1 and CDR2 sequences are MNHEY and SVGAGI. V was cut by 5 bases and J by 0 bases, with 11 bases left in between. The CDR3 sequence is 15 residues long. Original processing notes: Reference gene primer amplification in the assay estimated nucleated cell counts. Clones were sequenced by immunoSEQ multiplex PCR, and TCRdb holds only the in-frame ones, with some missing. D and trimming were read from the DNA, whereas the V and J calls and clone size are those reported in that table. The repertoire has approximately 530,000 clones, less than 90% of them found once; the top ten carry roughly 8%. One Seattle source followed patients from active infection through their disease course.

The receptor was isolated from a woman aged 45-60 years with COVID-19, enrolled during active disease. Specimen: peripheral blood. The chain has TRBV6-5 and TRBJ2-1, with unresolved D. The CDR3 is CASSMFASSYNEQFF. The CDR3 nucleotides are TGTGCCAGCAGTATGTTCGCCAGCTCCTACAATGAGCAGTTCTTC.